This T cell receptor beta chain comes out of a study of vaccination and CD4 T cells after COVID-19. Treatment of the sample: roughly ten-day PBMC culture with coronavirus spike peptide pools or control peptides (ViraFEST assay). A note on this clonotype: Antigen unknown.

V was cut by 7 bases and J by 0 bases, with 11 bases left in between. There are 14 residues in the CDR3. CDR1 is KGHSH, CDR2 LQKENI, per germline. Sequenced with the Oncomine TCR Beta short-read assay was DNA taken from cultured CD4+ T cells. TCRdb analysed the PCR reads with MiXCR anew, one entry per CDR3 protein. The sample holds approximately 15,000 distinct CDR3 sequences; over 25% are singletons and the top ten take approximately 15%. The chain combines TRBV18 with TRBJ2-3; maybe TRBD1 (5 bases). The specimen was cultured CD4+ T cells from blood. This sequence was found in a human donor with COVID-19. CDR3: CASYPPGSTDTQYF. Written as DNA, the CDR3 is TGTGCCAGCTACCCGCCAGGGAGCACAGATACGCAGTATTTT. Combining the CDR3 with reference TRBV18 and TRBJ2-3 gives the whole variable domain NAGVMQNPRHLVRRRGQEARLRCSPMKGHSHVYWYRQLPEEGLKFMVYLQKENIIDESGMPKERFSAEFPKEGPSILRIQQVVRGDSAAYFCASYPPGSTDTQYFGPGTRLTVL.